What follows are 8 T cell receptor beta chains derived from one specimen sequenced in a study of blood T cell repertoires in COVID-19. The method was immunoSEQ multiplex PCR; TCRdb's version includes in-frame clones alone and lacks a portion of them. Of approximately 150,000 clones in the sample, roughly four fifths were seen once. Sequencing input: peripheral blood. Receptors were obtained from an elderly woman with acute or convalescent COVID-19.

This clone appeared a single time. J is TRBJ1-2 and V is TRBV5-1; 9 bases align to TRBD1. Per the germline V gene, CDR1 is SGHRS and CDR2 is YFSETQ. This CDR3 has 15 residues. Trimming took 4 bases from V and 4 from J; bases not matched to a gene: 8. The DNA for the CDR3 is TGCGCCAGCAGCCCAGGGGACAGGGCCCCCTATGGCTACACCTTC. It translates to CASSPGDRAPYGYTF. The whole variable domain, remainder taken from reference TRBV5-1 and TRBJ1-2, is KAGVTQTPRYLIKTRGQQVTLSCSPISGHRSVSWYQQTPGQGLQFLFEYFSETQRNKGNFPGRFSGRQFSNSRSEMNVSTLELGDSALYLCASSPGDRAPYGYTFGSGTRLTVV.

The chain joins TRBV15 to TRBJ2-7; D remains ambiguous. The germline V gene has CDR1 LNHNV and CDR2 YYDKDF (reference sequence). The CDR3 runs to 13 residues. The V end lost 4 bases, the J end lost 9 bases, and 16 bases lay between the germline ends. The CDR3 DNA sequence: TGTGCCACCAGCACGGTTTTGGGTACGGGGCAGTACTTC. Residues: CATSTVLGTGQYF.

This clone was recorded once. The V and J genes are TRBV15 and TRBJ2-3; D gene unclear. Trimming took 0 bases from V and 5 from J, leaving 9 bases between them. Germline CDR1 and CDR2: LNHNV and YYDKDF (reference sequence). The CDR3 consists of 14 residues. This CDR3 is CATSRDISVDTQYF. The CDR3 DNA sequence: TGTGCCACCAGCAGAGATATCTCGGTAGATACGCAGTATTTT.

This clone was picked up one time. V gene TRBV7-2 combines with J gene TRBJ1-1, with 8 bases that match TRBD1. CDR1 SGHTA and CDR2 FQGNSA come from the germline V gene. The CDR3 runs to 13 residues. The V segment lost 6 bases and the J segment 3 bases; nucleotides outside the gene matches: 3. CDR3 in DNA: TGTGCCAGCAGTTCGGACAGGGACACTGAAGCTTTCTTT. It specifies CASSSDRDTEAFF. Using reference TRBV7-2 and TRBJ1-1 for the parts outside the CDR3, the full variable domain is GAGVSQSPSNKVTEKGKDVELRCDPISGHTALYWYRQSLGQGLEFLIYFQGNSAPDKSGLPSDRFSAERTGGSVSTLTIQRTQQEDSAVYLCASSSDRDTEAFFGQGTRLTVV.

The chain combines TRBV3-1 (or the pseudogene TRBV3-2) with TRBJ2-2, with 16 nucleotides matching TRBD2. Germline-derived CDR1 and CDR2 are LGHDT and YNNKEL (reference sequence). This CDR3 comprises 19 residues. Unmatched junction bases numbered 9, after V lost 2 bases and J lost 6 bases. CDR3 bases: TGTGCCAGCAGCCAAATGCCGGGACTAGCGGGAGGGTTCGCCGGGGAGCTGTTTTTT. This translates into CASSQMPGLAGGFAGELFF.

The chain employs TRBV6-5 and TRBJ1-4; D might be TRBD1 (6 bases). V lost 2 bases and J 8 bases, leaving 12 bases between the germline ends. Germline CDR1 MNHEY, CDR2 SVGAGI. The length of the CDR3 is 14 residues. The CDR3 loop is CASSYGQGNEKLFF. The CDR3 DNA is TGTGCCAGCAGTTACGGGCAGGGGAACGAAAAACTGTTTTTT.

This clone appeared once. The J gene is TRBJ2-5, the V gene TRBV4-1; TRBD1 matches at 8 bases. CDR1 is MGHRA and CDR2 is YSYEKL in the germline V gene. V lost 2 bases to trimming and J lost 5 bases; unmatched junction nucleotides: 7. The CDR3 runs to 15 residues. The CDR3 DNA is TGCGCCAGCAGCCAACGAGCAGGGGGCCTGGAGACCCAGTACTTC. It translates to CASSQRAGGLETQYF.

The CDR3 DNA follows: TGCGCCAGCAGCTTCCTAGCGGGGACGAACACCGGGGAGCTGTTTTTT. This translates into CASSFLAGTNTGELFF. The chain employs TRBV5-1 and TRBJ2-2; the match to TRBD2 covers 9 bases. V shed 2 bases, J shed 0 bases, and the junction held 2 bases outside the gene matches. Germline values: CDR1 SGHRS, CDR2 YFSETQ. This CDR3 contains 16 residues. The entire variable domain, with the rest obtained from reference TRBV5-1 and TRBJ2-2, is as follows: KAGVTQTPRYLIKTRGQQVTLSCSPISGHRSVSWYQQTPGQGLQFLFEYFSETQRNKGNFPGRFSGRQFSNSRSEMNVSTLELGDSALYLCASSFLAGTNTGELFFGEGSRLTVL.